This is a list of T cell receptor beta chains from one sample in a study of blood T cell repertoires in COVID-19. Measured with immunoSEQ multiplex PCR; TCRdb has only the in-frame clones, and not every one. The table has a few hundred thousand clones, approximately 85% seen once. Material for sequencing was peripheral blood. All receptors derive from a human donor in a cohort sampled during active COVID-19. The CDR3 runs from the conserved cysteine through the conserved F or W. D genes are given only for firm matches. Not all rows give a size; the values are once, few, many and, for expanded clones, a class.

-	-	TRBV10-3	TRBJ2-1	CATSSFFNEQFF	TGTGCCACCTCCTCGTTTTTTAATGAGCAGTTCTTC
TRBD2	-	TRBV7-3	TRBJ2-1	CASSPSGVAGVNEQFF	TGTGCCAGCAGCCCCTCGGGCGTGGCGGGGGTGAATGAGCAGTTCTTC
TRBD1	once	TRBV2	TRBJ2-7	CASLQGYEQYF	TGTGCCAGTCTACAGGGGTACGAGCAGTACTTC
TRBD1	-	TRBV28	TRBJ1-2	CASGTGGPIYGYTF	TGTGCCAGCGGGACAGGGGGCCCGATCTATGGCTACACCTTC
TRBD2	-	TRBV7-8	TRBJ2-7	CASSLGGLAAYEQYF	TGTGCCAGCAGCTTAGGGGGACTAGCGGCCTACGAGCAGTACTTC
-	few	TRBV14	TRBJ1-2	CASSQEVVSGYTF	TGTGCCAGCAGCCAAGAGGTTGTGAGTGGCTACACCTTC
TRBD1	-	TRBV4-1	TRBJ2-7	CASSQPGQGIYEQYF	TGCGCCAGCAGCCAACCGGGACAGGGGATTTACGAGCAGTACTTC
-	-	TRBV5-6	TRBJ2-1	CASSWRRAPSYNEQFF	TGTGCCAGCAGCTGGCGGAGGGCCCCGTCCTACAATGAGCAGTTCTTC
-	-	TRBV3-1/TRBV3-2	TRBJ2-1	CASSQDLASRNEQFF	TGTGCCAGCAGCCAAGATCTTGCTTCGAGGAATGAGCAGTTCTTC
-	-	TRBV7-2	TRBJ1-5	CASSLQMEQNQPQHF	TGTGCCAGCAGCTTACAGATGGAGCAAAATCAGCCCCAGCATTTT
-	once	TRBV5-1	TRBJ1-1	CASSLDPGTNTEAFF	TGCGCCAGCAGCTTGGATCCCGGGACTAACACTGAAGCTTTCTTT
-	-	TRBV7-2	TRBJ1-1	CASSFSQGNTEAFF	TGTGCCAGCAGCTTCAGCCAGGGGAACACTGAAGCTTTCTTT
-	once	TRBV5-6	TRBJ1-2	CASSLGASYGYTF	TGTGCCAGCAGCTTGGGAGCTTCCTATGGCTACACCTTC
TRBD1	-	TRBV27	TRBJ1-2	CASSLSGQGIRYTF	TGTGCCAGCAGTTTATCGGGACAGGGGATTCGCTACACCTTC
-	-	TRBV24-1	TRBJ2-7	CATSDQGYEQYF	TGTGCCACCAGTGATCAGGGCTACGAGCAGTACTTC
-	-	TRBV27	TRBJ1-2	CASSSRRPPVGYTF	TGTGCCAGCAGTTCCCGGAGGCCTCCAGTCGGCTACACCTTC
TRBD2	once	TRBV5-1	TRBJ2-1	CASSFRDYLNSYNEQFF	TGCGCCAGCAGCTTCCGGGACTACCTTAACTCCTACAATGAGCAGTTCTTC
TRBD1	once	TRBV10-2	TRBJ1-2	CASSRTGVDGYTF	TGCGCCAGCAGCAGAACAGGGGTGGATGGCTACACCTTC
TRBD2	-	TRBV4-2	TRBJ2-3	CASSQVGTSGSDTQYF	TGTGCCAGCAGCCAAGTAGGGACTAGCGGCTCAGATACGCAGTATTTT
TRBD1	-	TRBV10-3	TRBJ2-7	CAIRGTGSLYEQYF	TGTGCCATCAGAGGGACAGGGAGTCTCTACGAGCAGTACTTC
-	-	TRBV6-6	TRBJ1-3	CASTDGGSGNTIYF	TGTGCCAGCACCGACGGGGGCTCTGGAAACACCATATATTTT
-	once	TRBV6-5	TRBJ2-2	CAIALQENTGELFF	TGTGCCATAGCTTTACAGGAGAACACCGGGGAGCTGTTTTTT
TRBD1	-	TRBV3-1/TRBV3-2	TRBJ2-4	CASSLGTVDIQYF	TGTGCCAGCAGCCTAGGGACAGTAGACATTCAGTACTTC
TRBD1	-	TRBV6-5	TRBJ2-2	CASKGAYTGELFF	TGTGCCAGCAAGGGGGCATACACCGGGGAGCTGTTTTTT
TRBD1	-	TRBV27	TRBJ2-4	CASRTGQLRTKNIQYF	TGTGCCAGCAGGACGGGACAGCTCCGCACAAAAAACATTCAGTACTTC
TRBD2	-	TRBV7-8	TRBJ2-7	CASSPRCASGGIQYEQYF	TGTGCCAGCAGCCCCCGTTGTGCTAGCGGGGGAATCCAGTACGAGCAGTACTTC
-	-	TRBV27	TRBJ1-2	CASSLGFGAGRGGYTF	TGTGCCAGCAGTTTAGGTTTCGGAGCCGGTCGTGGTGGCTACACCTTC
-	-	TRBV6-6	TRBJ1-1	CASSYPENTEAFF	TGTGCCAGCAGTTACCCAGAGAACACTGAAGCTTTCTTT
TRBD2	-	TRBV5-1	TRBJ2-5	CASSLFPSGGWETQYF	TGCGCCAGCAGCTTGTTTCCTAGCGGGGGCTGGGAGACCCAGTACTTC
-	-	TRBV5-8	TRBJ1-5	CASRQREPQHF	TGTGCCAGCAGGCAACGCGAGCCCCAGCATTTT
-	-	TRBV19	TRBJ2-7	CASSRGQTSSQTIGEQYF	TGTGCCAGTAGTAGAGGACAGACCTCCAGTCAGACAATCGGTGAGCAGTACTTC
TRBD1	-	TRBV2	TRBJ1-1	CASSEIGTVVVPFF	TGTGCCAGCAGTGAAATTGGGACAGTAGTAGTTCCTTTCTTT
TRBD2	-	TRBV11-2	TRBJ2-7	CASSPRTSGAVYEQYF	TGTGCCAGCAGCCCTAGGACTAGCGGGGCGGTCTACGAGCAGTACTTC
TRBD2	-	TRBV7-6	TRBJ2-7	CASSQGLAGADEQYF	TGTGCCAGCAGCCAGGGACTAGCGGGGGCCGACGAGCAGTACTTC
-	few	TRBV6-1	TRBJ1-6	CASSQQGTDSPLHF	TGTGCCAGCAGCCAACAGGGCACGGATTCACCCCTCCACTTT
TRBD1	-	TRBV5-1	TRBJ1-2	CASSISTGQTYGYTF	TGCGCCAGCAGCATTTCTACGGGACAGACCTATGGCTACACCTTC
-	-	TRBV25-1	TRBJ2-2	CASSVSVAGEITGELFF	TGTGCCAGCAGTGTTTCAGTGGCCGGGGAGATCACCGGGGAGCTGTTTTTT
TRBD1	-	TRBV27	TRBJ1-4	CASRGQSPKLFF	TGTGCCAGCAGGGGACAGTCCCCCAAGCTGTTTTTT
-	-	TRBV6-5	TRBJ1-4	CASSSGTNFNEKLFF	TGTGCCAGCAGTTCCGGGACAAACTTTAATGAAAAACTGTTTTTT
-	-	TRBV6-4	TRBJ2-2	CASRATNTGELFF	TGTGCCAGCAGGGCCACGAACACCGGGGAGCTGTTTTTT
-	-	TRBV6-5	TRBJ1-3	CASSSLYVPGNTIYF	TGTGCCAGCAGTTCTCTTTACGTCCCGGGGAACACCATATATTTT
TRBD1	-	TRBV2	TRBJ2-4	CASSEETGNIQYF	TGTGCCAGCAGTGAGGAGACAGGGAACATTCAGTACTTC
-	-	TRBV3-1/TRBV3-2	TRBJ2-6	CASSPRTAGANVLTF	TGTGCCAGCAGCCCCCGGACAGCTGGGGCCAACGTCCTGACTTTC
-	-	TRBV2	TRBJ1-1	CASNQLAGNTEAFF	TGTGCCAGCAACCAACTAGCGGGGAACACTGAAGCTTTCTTT
-	-	TRBV7-9	TRBJ2-7	CASSHQIGGSYEQYF	TGTGCCAGCAGTCACCAGATAGGAGGATCCTACGAGCAGTACTTC
-	-	TRBV3-1/TRBV3-2	TRBJ1-1	CASSQAHGGGHMNTEAFF	TGTGCCAGCAGCCAAGCACATGGGGGGGGACACATGAACACTGAAGCTTTCTTT
-	once	TRBV9	TRBJ1-5	CASSVGTSGNQPQHF	TGTGCCAGCAGCGTTGGGACATCGGGAAATCAGCCCCAGCATTTT
-	-	TRBV4-2	TRBJ2-7	CASSPGLFGYEQYF	TGTGCCAGCAGCCCCGGACTATTTGGCTACGAGCAGTACTTC
-	few	TRBV28	TRBJ1-2	CASSLIWGGGYTF	TGTGCCAGCAGTTTGATCTGGGGGGGAGGCTACACCTTC
-	-	TRBV7-9	TRBJ1-2	CASSDTGYTYGYTF	TGTGCCAGCAGCGACACAGGGTATACCTATGGCTACACCTTC
-	few	TRBV6-5	TRBJ2-1	CASSYGGTRNEQFF	TGTGCCAGCAGTTACGGGGGGACCCGTAATGAGCAGTTCTTC
-	-	TRBV5-5	TRBJ2-7	CASSLGAGRNEQYF	TGTGCCAGCAGCTTGGGGGCGGGAAGAAACGAGCAGTACTTC
-	-	TRBV7-2	TRBJ1-5	CASSLVGGTVGQPQHF	TGTGCCAGCAGCTTAGTTGGGGGGACGGTCGGTCAGCCCCAGCATTTT
TRBD2	-	TRBV5-1	TRBJ2-7	CASSLGGGREQYF	TGCGCCAGCAGCTTGGGGGGAGGGAGAGAGCAGTACTTC
TRBD1	once	TRBV3-1/TRBV3-2	TRBJ1-2	CASSQDLDRFTF	TGTGCCAGCAGCCAAGATCTGGACAGGTTCACCTTC
TRBD1	-	TRBV12-3/TRBV12-4	TRBJ1-2	CASGQGVTKGYTF	TGTGCCAGCGGACAGGGGGTGACTAAGGGCTACACCTTC
-	-	TRBV2	TRBJ2-2	CASSGATGELFF	TGTGCCAGCAGTGGTGCGACCGGGGAGCTGTTTTTT
TRBD2	-	TRBV4-1	TRBJ2-7	CASSQERPSGSRYEQYF	TGCGCCAGCAGCCAAGAACGGCCCAGCGGGAGCCGTTACGAGCAGTACTTC
-	-	TRBV29-1	TRBJ1-1	CSVERGRAFF	TGCAGCGTTGAGAGAGGCCGAGCTTTCTTT